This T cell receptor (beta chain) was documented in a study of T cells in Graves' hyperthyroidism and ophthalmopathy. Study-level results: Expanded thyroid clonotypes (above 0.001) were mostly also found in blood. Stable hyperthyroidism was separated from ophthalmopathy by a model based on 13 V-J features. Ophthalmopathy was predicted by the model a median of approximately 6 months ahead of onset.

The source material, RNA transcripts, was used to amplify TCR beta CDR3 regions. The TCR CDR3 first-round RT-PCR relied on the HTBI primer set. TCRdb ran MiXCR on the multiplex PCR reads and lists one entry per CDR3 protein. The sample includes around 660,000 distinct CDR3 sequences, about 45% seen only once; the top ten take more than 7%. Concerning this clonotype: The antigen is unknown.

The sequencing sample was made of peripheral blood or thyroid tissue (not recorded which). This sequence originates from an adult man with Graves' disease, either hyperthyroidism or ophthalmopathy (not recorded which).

CDR3 sequence (DNA): TGTGCCAGCAGCAAGGAGGGGGACAGGCGACTTTCACCCCTCCACTTT. This gives the protein CASSKEGDRRLSPLHF. The chain joins TRBV7-9 to TRBJ1-6; 8 nucleotides match TRBD1. From germline, CDR1 is SEHNR and CDR2 FQNEAQ (reference sequence). Trimming at V came to 5 bases and at J to 9 bases, leaving 12 bases not matched to a gene. The CDR3 is 16 residues long.